These 3 T cell receptor beta chains share one sample of origin, sequenced in a study of early T cells in non-severe SARS-CoV-2 infection. MiXCR, applied by TCRdb to the 5' RACE reads, yields one record per CDR3 protein. The repertoire holds tens of thousands of distinct CDR3 sequences, with around 13% as singletons. Material for sequencing was whole blood. These receptors were taken from an adult who was a healthcare worker with PCR-confirmed SARS-CoV-2 infection or an uninfected control (not recorded which).

This chain uses TRBV29-1 with TRBJ1-1; TRBD1 matches 10 bases. J lost 2 bases, V lost 7 bases, and 4 bases had no gene match. CDR1 SQVTM and CDR2 ANQGSEA come from the germline V gene. The CDR3 spans 13 residues. CDR3 bases: TGCAGCGGCAAGACAGGGGGCAACACTGAAGCTTTCTTT. It translates to CSGKTGGNTEAFF.

This clonotype was seen repeatedly, ten times or more. The rearrangement joins TRBV11-1 to TRBJ2-7; tentatively, D is TRBD2 (6 bases). The germline V and J ends were trimmed by 5 bases and 2 bases, with 22 bases remaining between them. The V gene's germline CDR1 is SGHAT and CDR2 FQDESV (reference sequence). The CDR3 has 17 residues. The CDR3 loop is CASSRGVGKGKPYEQYF. The CDR3 coding sequence is TGTGCCAGCAGCCGCGGGGTAGGGAAGGGGAAGCCCTACGAGCAGTACTTC. The full variable domain, completed using reference TRBV11-1 and TRBJ2-7, is EAEVAQSPRYKITEKSQAVAFWCDPISGHATLYWYRQILGQGPELLVQFQDESVVDDSQLPKDRFSAERLKGVDSTLKIQPAELGDSAMYLCASSRGVGKGKPYEQYFGPGTRLTVT.

The V gene is TRBV3-1, the J gene TRBJ2-7; no definite D call. This CDR3 comprises 15 residues. The V end lost 3 bases, the J end lost 3 bases, and 15 bases lay between the germline ends. Germline CDR1 reads LGHDT; CDR2 reads YNNKEL (reference sequence). The CDR3 sequence: CASSHPPAQRYEQYF. In nucleotides, the CDR3 is TGTGCCAGCAGCCATCCCCCCGCTCAGCGCTACGAGCAGTACTTC.